This TCR beta chain was identified during a study of shared clonotypes between healthy human individuals. The repertoire was sequenced with immunoSEQ multiplex PCR; TCRdb's copy has only in-frame clones and lacks some. The sample includes around 2,000,000 clones, about 94% seen only once; the top ten take about 1.1%. Cells designated naive CD8 were CD45RO-negative and were positively selected for CCR7, with terminally differentiated effector memory CD45RA+ cells excluded. Germline trimming cut 3 bases from V and 6 bases from J; bases unmatched to any gene: 8. The CDR3 is made up of 16 amino acids. Germline CDR1 WSHSY, CDR2 SAAADI.

Sequencing was done on a sample of naive CD8+ T cells sorted from blood. The receptor was derived from a man between 18 and 35 years old in good health. The chain recombines TRBV10-2 with TRBJ2-1; 10 bases fit TRBD2. The CDR3 nucleotides read TGCGCCAGCAGTGAAAAAATCGCTAGCGGGAGCAATGAGCAGTTCTTC. It specifies CASSEKIASGSNEQFF.